This TCR beta chain came from a study of blood T cell repertoires in COVID-19. Turning to the study itself: The United States, Italy and Spain were the sources of the acute and convalescent COVID-19 samples.

Sequencing used immunoSEQ multiplex PCR; TCRdb keeps in-frame clones, though not all of them. The sample has roughly 190,000 clones; around 84% are singletons. This CDR3 is built from 14 residues. V lost 6 bases to trimming and J lost 4 bases; unmatched junction nucleotides: 4. Germline CDR1 is MNHEY and CDR2 is SVGAGI. The material sequenced was peripheral blood. This rearrangement joins TRBV6-5 to TRBJ1-5, with 9 bases that match TRBD1. This receptor was taken from a man aged 30-40 years with active or convalescent COVID-19. The CDR3 loop is CASRGTGMNQPQHF. CDR3 DNA sequence: TGTGCCAGCAGAGGGACAGGGATGAATCAGCCCCAGCATTTT.